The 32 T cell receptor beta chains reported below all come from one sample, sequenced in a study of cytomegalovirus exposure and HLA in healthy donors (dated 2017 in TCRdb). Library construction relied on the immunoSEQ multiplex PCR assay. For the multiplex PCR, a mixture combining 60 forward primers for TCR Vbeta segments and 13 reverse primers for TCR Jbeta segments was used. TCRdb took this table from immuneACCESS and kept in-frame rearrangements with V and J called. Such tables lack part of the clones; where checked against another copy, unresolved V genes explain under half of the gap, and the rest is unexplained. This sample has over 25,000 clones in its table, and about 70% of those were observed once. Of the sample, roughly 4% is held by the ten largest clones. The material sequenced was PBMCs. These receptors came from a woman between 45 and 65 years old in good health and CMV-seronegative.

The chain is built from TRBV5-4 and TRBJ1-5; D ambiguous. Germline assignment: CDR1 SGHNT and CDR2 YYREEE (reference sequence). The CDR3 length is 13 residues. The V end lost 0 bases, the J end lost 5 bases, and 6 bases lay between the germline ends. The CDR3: CASSLGLDQPQHF. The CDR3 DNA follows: TGTGCCAGCAGCTTGGGGCTAGATCAGCCCCAGCATTTT.

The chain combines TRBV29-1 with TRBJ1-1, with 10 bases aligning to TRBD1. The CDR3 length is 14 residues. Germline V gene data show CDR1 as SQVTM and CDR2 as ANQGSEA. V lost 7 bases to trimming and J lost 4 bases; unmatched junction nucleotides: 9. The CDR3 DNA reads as TGCAGCGCCCAAAGACAGGGGGCTGGCACTGAAGCTTTCTTT. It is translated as CSAQRQGAGTEAFF.

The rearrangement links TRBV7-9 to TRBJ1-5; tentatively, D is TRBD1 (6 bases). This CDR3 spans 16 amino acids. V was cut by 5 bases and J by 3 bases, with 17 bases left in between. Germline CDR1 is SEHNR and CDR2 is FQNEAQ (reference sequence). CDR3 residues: CASSRSLTGTNQPQHF. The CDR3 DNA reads TGTGCCAGCAGCAGATCCCTTACAGGGACCAATCAGCCCCAGCATTTT.

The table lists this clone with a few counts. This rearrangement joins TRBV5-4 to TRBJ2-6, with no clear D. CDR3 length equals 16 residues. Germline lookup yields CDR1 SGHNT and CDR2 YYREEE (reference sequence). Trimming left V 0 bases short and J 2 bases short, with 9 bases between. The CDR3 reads CASSLGRSTGANVLTF. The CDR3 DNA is TGTGCCAGCAGCTTGGGCCGGAGCACTGGGGCCAACGTCCTGACTTTC.

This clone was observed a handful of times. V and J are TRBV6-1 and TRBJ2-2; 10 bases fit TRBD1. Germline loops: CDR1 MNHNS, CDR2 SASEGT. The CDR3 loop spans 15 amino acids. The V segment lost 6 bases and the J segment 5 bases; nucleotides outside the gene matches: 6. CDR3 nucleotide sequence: TGTGCCAGCAGACCCGACAGGGGGCAAACCGGGGAGCTGTTTTTT. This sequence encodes CASRPDRGQTGELFF.

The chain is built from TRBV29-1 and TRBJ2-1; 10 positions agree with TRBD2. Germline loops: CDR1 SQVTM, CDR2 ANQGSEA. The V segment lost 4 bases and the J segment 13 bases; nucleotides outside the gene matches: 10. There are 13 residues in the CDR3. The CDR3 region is CSVVVASGSPQFF. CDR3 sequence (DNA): TGCAGCGTTGTCGTCGCTAGCGGGAGCCCACAGTTCTTC.

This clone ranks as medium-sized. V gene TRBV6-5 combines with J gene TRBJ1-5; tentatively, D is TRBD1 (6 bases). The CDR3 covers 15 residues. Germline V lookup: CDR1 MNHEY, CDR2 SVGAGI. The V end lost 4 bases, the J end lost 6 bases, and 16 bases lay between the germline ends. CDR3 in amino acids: CASSSAGTLGQPQHF. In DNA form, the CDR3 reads TGTGCCAGCAGTTCCGCTGGGACACTGGGTCAGCCCCAGCATTTT.

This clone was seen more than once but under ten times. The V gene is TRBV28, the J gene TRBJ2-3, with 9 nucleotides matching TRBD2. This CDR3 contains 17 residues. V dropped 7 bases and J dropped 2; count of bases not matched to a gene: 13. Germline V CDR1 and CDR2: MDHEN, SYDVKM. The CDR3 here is CASTKESGRTYTDTQYF. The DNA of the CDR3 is TGTGCCAGCACCAAAGAAAGCGGGAGGACCTACACAGATACGCAGTATTTT.

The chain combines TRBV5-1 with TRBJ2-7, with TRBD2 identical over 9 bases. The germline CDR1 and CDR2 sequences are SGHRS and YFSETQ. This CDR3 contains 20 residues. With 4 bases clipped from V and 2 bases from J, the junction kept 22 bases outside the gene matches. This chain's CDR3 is CASSQAWRVLAGRQTYEQYF. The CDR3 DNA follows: TGCGCCAGCAGCCAAGCTTGGCGGGTGCTAGCGGGAAGACAGACCTACGAGCAGTACTTC.

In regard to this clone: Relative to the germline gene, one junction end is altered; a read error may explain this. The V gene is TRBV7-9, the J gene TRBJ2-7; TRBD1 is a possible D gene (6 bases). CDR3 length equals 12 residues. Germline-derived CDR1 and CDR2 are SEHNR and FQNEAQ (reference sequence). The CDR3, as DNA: TGTTCCAGCAGCTTAACAGGGATCGAGCAGTACTTC. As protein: CSSSLTGIEQYF.

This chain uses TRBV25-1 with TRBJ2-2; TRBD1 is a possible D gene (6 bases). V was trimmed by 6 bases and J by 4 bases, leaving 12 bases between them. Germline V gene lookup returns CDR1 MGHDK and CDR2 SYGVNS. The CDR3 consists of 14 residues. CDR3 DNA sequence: TGTGCCAGCAGAGACAGGAGGATCACCGGGGAGCTGTTTTTT. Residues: CASRDRRITGELFF.

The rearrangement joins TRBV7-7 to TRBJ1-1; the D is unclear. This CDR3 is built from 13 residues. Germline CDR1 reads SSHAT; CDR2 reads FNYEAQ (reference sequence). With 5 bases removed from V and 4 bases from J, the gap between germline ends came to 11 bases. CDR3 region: CASSRVFGTEAFF. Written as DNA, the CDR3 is TGTGCCAGCAGCCGGGTGTTTGGCACTGAAGCTTTCTTT.

The CDR3 DNA is TGCGCCAGCAGCCAAGCGTTGGGGTCAGGGAGGGGCACTGAAGCTTTCTTT. Its translation is CASSQALGSGRGTEAFF. V usage is TRBV4-1 and J usage is TRBJ1-1; maybe TRBD1 (5 bases). This CDR3 comprises 17 residues. CDR1 MGHRA and CDR2 YSYEKL come from the germline V gene. Trimming pared 1 base from V and 4 bases from J, leaving 19 bases between.

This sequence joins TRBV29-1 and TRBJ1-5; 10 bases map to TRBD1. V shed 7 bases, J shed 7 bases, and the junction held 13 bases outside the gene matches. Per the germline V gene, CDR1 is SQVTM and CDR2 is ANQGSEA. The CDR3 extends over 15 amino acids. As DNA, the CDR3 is TGCAGCGCCCAAACCGGGACAGGGGTAGGGCAGCCCCAGCATTTT. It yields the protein CSAQTGTGVGQPQHF.

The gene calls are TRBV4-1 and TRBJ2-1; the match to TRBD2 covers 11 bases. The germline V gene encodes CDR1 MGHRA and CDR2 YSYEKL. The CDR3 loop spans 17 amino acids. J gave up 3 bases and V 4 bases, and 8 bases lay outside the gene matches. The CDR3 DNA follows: TGCGCCAGCAGCCTTTTAGCGGGAGGGCCGAACTACAATGAGCAGTTCTTC. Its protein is CASSLLAGGPNYNEQFF.

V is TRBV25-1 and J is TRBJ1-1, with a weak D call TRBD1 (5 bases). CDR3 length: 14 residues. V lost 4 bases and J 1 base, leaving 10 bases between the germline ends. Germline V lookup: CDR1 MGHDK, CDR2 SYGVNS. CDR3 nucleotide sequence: TGTGCCAGCAGTGCCAGGGCGACGAACACTGAAGCTTTCTTT. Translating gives CASSARATNTEAFF.

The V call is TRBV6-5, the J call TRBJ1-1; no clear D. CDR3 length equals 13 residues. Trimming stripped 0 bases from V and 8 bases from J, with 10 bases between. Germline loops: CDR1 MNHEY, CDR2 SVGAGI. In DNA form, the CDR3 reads TGTGCCAGCAGTTACTCGACGGCTAGAGAAGCTTTCTTT. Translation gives CASSYSTAREAFF.

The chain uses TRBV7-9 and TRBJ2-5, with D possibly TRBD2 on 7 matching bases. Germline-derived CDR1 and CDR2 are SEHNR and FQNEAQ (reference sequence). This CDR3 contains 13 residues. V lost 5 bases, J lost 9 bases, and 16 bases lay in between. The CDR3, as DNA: TGTGCCAGCAGCCCCAAGGGAGGGGGGGCCCAGTACTTC. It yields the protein CASSPKGGGAQYF.

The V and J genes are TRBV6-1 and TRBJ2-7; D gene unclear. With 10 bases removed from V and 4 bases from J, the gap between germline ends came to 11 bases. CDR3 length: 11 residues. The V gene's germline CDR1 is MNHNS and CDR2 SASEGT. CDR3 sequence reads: CAIRLIYEQYF. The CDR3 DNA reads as TGTGCCATCAGACTCATTTACGAGCAGTACTTC.

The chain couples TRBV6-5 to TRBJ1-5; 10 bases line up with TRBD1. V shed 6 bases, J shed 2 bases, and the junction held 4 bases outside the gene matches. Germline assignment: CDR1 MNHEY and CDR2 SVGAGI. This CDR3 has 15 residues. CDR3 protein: CASSPTGGGNQPQHF. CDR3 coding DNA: TGTGCCAGCAGCCCGACAGGGGGCGGCAATCAGCCCCAGCATTTT.

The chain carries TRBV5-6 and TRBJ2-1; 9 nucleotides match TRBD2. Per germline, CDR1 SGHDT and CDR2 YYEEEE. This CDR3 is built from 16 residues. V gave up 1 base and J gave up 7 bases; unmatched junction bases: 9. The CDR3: CASSLLPAGGSNEQFF. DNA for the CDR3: TGTGCCAGCAGCTTGCTCCCAGCGGGGGGCTCAAATGAGCAGTTCTTC.

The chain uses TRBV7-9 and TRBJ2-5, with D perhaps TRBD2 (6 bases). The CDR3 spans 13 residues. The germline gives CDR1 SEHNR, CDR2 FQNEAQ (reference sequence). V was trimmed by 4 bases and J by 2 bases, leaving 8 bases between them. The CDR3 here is CASSSGLQETQYF. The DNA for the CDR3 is TGTGCCAGCAGCTCGGGACTGCAAGAGACCCAGTACTTC. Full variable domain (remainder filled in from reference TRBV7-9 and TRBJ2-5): DTGVSQNPRHKITKRGQNVTFRCDPISEHNRLYWYRQTLGQGPEFLTYFQNEAQLEKSRLLSDRFSAERPKGSFSTLEIQRTEQGDSAMYLCASSSGLQETQYFGPGTRLLVL.

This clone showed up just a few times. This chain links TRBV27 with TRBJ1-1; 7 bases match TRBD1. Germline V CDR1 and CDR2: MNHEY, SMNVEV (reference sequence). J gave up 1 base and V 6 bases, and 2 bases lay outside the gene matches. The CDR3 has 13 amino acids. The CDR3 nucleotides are TGTGCCAGCAGATACAGGGGGAACACTGAAGCTTTCTTT. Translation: CASRYRGNTEAFF.

CDR3 in amino acids: CASSLRPGGKNTEAFF. The CDR3 DNA follows: TGCGCCAGCAGCTTGCGGCCAGGGGGAAAGAACACTGAAGCTTTCTTT. The rearrangement uses TRBV5-1 and TRBJ1-1; 7 bases match TRBD1. The CDR3 has 16 residues. From germline, CDR1 is SGHRS and CDR2 YFSETQ. Unmatched junction bases numbered 7, after V lost 1 base and J lost 1 base.

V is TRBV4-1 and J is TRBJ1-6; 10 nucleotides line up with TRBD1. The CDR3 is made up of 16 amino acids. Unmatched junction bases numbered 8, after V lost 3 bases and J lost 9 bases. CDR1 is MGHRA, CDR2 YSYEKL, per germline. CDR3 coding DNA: TGCGCCAGCAGCCAGATCCCGGGACAGGGGAGTTCACCCCTCCACTTT. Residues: CASSQIPGQGSSPLHF.

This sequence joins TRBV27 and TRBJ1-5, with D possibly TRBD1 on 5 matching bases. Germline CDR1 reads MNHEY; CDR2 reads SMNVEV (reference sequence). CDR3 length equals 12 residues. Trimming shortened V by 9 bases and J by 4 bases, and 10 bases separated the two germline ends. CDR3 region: CARSQENQPQHF. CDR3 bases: TGTGCCAGGTCACAGGAGAATCAGCCCCAGCATTTT.

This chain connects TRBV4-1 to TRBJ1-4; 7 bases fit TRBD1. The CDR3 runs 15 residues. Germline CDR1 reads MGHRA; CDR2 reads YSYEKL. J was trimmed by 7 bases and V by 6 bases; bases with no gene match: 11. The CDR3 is CASRGPGGLSEKLFF. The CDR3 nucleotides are TGCGCCAGCAGAGGGCCAGGGGGACTCAGTGAAAAACTGTTTTTT.

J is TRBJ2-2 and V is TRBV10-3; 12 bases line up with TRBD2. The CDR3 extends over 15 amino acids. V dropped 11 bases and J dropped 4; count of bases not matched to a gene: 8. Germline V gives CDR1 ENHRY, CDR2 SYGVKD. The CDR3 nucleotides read TGTGCCGCCGGGACTAGCGGGTTTGGCACCGGGGAGCTGTTTTTT. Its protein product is CAAGTSGFGTGELFF.

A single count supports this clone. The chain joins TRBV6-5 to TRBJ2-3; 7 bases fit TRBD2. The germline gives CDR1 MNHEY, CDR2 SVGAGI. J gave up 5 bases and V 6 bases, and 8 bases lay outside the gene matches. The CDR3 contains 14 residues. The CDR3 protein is CASRGLVARDTQYF. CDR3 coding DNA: TGTGCCAGCAGAGGACTAGTCGCAAGAGATACGCAGTATTTT.

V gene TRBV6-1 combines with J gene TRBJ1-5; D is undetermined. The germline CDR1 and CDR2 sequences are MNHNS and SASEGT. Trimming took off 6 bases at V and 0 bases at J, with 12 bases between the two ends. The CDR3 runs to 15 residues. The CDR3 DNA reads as TGTGCCAGCAGCTTGGAGAGGGATAGCAATCAGCCCCAGCATTTT. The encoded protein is CASSLERDSNQPQHF.

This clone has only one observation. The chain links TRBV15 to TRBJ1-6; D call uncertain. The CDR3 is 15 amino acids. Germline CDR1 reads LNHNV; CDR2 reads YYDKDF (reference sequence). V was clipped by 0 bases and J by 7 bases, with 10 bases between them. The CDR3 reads CATSRESAQNSPLHF. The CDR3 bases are TGTGCCACCAGCAGAGAATCCGCACAGAATTCACCCCTCCACTTT.

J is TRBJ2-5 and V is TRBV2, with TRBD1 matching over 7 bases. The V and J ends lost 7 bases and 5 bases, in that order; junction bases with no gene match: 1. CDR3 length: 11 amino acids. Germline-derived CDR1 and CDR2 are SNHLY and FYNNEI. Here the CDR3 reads CASKGAETQYF. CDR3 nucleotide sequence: TGTGCCAGCAAGGGGGCCGAGACCCAGTACTTC.